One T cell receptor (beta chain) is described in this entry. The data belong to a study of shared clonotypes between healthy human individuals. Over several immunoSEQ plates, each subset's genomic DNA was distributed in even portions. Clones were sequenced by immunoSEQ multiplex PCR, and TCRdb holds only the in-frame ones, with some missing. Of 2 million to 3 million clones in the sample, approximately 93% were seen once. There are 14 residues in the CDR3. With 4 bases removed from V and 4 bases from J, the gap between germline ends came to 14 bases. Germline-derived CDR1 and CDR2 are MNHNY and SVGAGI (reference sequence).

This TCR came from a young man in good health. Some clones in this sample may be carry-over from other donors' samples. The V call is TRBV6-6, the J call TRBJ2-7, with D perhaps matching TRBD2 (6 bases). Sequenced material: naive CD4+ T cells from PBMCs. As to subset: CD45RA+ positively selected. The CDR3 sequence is CASSLPLGGYEQYF. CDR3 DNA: TGTGCCAGCAGTTTACCGCTGGGGGGATACGAGCAGTACTTC.